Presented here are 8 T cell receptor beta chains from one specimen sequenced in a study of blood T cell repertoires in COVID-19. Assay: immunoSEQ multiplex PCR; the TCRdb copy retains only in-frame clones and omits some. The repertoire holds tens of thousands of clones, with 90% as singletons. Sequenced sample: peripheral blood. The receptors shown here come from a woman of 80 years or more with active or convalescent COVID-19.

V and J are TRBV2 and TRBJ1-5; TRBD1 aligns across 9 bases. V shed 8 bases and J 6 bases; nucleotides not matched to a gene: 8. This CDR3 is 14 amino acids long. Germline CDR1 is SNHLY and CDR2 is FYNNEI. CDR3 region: CASGGTGFFQPQHF. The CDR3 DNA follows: TGTGCCAGCGGGGGGACAGGGTTTTTTCAGCCCCAGCATTTT.

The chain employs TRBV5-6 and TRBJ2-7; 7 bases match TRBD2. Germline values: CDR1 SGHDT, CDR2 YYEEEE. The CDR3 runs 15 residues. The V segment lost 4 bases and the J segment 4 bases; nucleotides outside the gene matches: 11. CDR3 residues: CASSPALAGLYEQYF. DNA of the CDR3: TGTGCCAGCAGCCCCGCCCTGGCGGGACTATACGAGCAGTACTTC. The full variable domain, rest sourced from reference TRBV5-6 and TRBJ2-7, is DAGVTQSPTHLIKTRGQQVTLRCSPKSGHDTVSWYQQALGQGPQFIFQYYEEEERQRGNFPDRFSGHQFPNYSSELNVNALLLGDSALYLCASSPALAGLYEQYFGPGTRLTVT.

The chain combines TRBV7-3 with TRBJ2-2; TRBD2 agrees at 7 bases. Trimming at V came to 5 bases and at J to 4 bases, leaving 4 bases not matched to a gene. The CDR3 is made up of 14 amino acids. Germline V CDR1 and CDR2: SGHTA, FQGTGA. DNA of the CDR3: TGTGCCAGCAGCCCCACTAGCGCCACCGGGGAGCTGTTTTTT. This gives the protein CASSPTSATGELFF. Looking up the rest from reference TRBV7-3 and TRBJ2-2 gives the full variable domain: GAGVSQTPSNKVTEKGKYVELRCDPISGHTALYWYRQSLGQGPEFLIYFQGTGAADDSGLPNDRFFAVRPEGSVSTLKIQRTERGDSAVYLCASSPTSATGELFFGEGSRLTVL.

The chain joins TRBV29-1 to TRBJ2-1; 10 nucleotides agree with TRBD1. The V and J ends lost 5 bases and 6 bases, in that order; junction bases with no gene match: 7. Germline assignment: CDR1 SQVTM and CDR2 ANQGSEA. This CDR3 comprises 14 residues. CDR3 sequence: CSVLDRGRFNEQFF. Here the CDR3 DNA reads TGCAGCGTTCTAGACAGGGGGCGCTTCAATGAGCAGTTCTTC.

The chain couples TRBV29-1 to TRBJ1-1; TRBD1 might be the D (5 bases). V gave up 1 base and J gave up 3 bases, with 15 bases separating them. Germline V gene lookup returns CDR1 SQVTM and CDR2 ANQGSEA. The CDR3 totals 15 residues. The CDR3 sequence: CSVEGQGPRDTEAFF. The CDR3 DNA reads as TGCAGCGTTGAAGGGCAGGGCCCAAGGGACACTGAAGCTTTCTTT.

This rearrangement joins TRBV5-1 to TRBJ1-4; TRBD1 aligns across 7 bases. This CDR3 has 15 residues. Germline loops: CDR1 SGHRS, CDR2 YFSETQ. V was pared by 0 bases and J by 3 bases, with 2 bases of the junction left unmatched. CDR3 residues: CASSLDRGANEKLFF. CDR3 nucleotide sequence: TGCGCCAGCAGCTTGGACAGGGGTGCTAATGAAAAACTGTTTTTT. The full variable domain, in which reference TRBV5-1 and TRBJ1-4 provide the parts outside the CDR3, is KAGVTQTPRYLIKTRGQQVTLSCSPISGHRSVSWYQQTPGQGLQFLFEYFSETQRNKGNFPGRFSGRQFSNSRSEMNVSTLELGDSALYLCASSLDRGANEKLFFGSGTQLSVL.

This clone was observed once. In DNA form, the CDR3 reads TGTGCCAGCAGCTCGGGGACAGGCCGGGACTATGGCTACACCTTC. Its translation is CASSSGTGRDYGYTF. V and J are TRBV5-8 and TRBJ1-2, with TRBD1 identical over 8 bases. Per the germline V gene, CDR1 is SGHTS and CDR2 is YDEGEE. CDR3 length: 15 amino acids. V trimming: 3 bases; J trimming: 3 bases; junction bases outside the gene matches: 7.

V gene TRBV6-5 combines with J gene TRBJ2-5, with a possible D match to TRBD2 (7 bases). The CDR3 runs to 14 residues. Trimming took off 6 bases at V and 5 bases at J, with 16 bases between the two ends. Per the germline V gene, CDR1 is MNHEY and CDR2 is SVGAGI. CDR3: CASSPIRGGETQYF. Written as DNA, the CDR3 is TGTGCCAGCAGCCCCATAAGGGGGGGGGAGACCCAGTACTTC.